This TCR beta chain appears in the sequencing data of a study of shared T cell receptors in the human thymus. Libraries were prepared by immunoSEQ multiplex PCR; TCRdb keeps only in-frame clonotypes and omits some of them. Of over 350,000 clones in the sample, approximately 95% were seen once. The CDR3 runs 17 residues. The V end lost 5 bases, the J end lost 3 bases, and 20 bases lay between the germline ends. Per the germline V gene, CDR1 is LNHDA and CDR2 is SQIVND (reference sequence). The chain uses TRBV19 and TRBJ1-5; D not resolved. The sequenced material came from thymocytes. This sequence originates from a human donor. DNA for the CDR3: TGTGCCAGTAGTCTTAGATCGGGGTCAGCCTTCAATCAGCCCCAGCATTTT. As protein: CASSLRSGSAFNQPQHF.